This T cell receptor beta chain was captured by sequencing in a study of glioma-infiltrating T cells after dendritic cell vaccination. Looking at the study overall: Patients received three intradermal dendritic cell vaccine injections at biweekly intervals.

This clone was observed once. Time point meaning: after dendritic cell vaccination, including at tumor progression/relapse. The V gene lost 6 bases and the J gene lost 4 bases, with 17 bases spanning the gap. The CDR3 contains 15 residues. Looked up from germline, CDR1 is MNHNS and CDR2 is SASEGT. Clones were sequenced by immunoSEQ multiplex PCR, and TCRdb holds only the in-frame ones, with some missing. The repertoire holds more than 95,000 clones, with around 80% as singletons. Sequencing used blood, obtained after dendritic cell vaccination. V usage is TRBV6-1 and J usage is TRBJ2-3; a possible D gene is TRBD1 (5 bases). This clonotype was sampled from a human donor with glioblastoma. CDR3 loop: CASRVLGAPADTQYF. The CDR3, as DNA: TGTGCCAGCAGAGTGTTAGGGGCGCCCGCAGATACGCAGTATTTT.